The clone carrying this TCR beta chain has at least ten counts. What it binds is not known. Carrying unique molecular identifiers, the cDNA also gained a universal primer site through template switching. Each CDR3 protein is one row after TCRdb ran MiXCR on the 5' RACE reads. The sample shows around 670,000 distinct CDR3 sequences, 6% to 6.5% of them seen only once. There were only healthy Caucasians among the donors. This record comes from a study of identical twins. The junction had 6 bases not matched to a gene; V was cut back by 4 bases and J by 5 bases. Germline V CDR1 and CDR2: PRHDT, FYEKMQ (reference sequence). This CDR3 region has 14 residues. Findings of the study overall: While abundant cord blood beta clonotypes carried fewer insertions, memory repertoires showed no such pattern. Models underestimated out-of-frame TCR alpha sharing in monozygotic twins.

The sample taken for sequencing was naive T cells sorted from blood. The sequence was obtained from a man between 18 and 35 years old in good health. This chain joins TRBV13 and TRBJ2-7, with 9 bases lining up with TRBD1. The CDR3 loop reads CASSSRDRANEQYF. The CDR3 region has the DNA TGTGCCAGCAGCTCCCGGGACAGGGCTAACGAGCAGTACTTC.